This T cell receptor (beta chain) was recovered during a study of HIV-infected children after antiretroviral therapy interruption (dated by TCRdb to the late 2010s). With regard to the full study: Eight children, all with CD4+ count above 500 and viral load below 50 copies/ml, were included, of whom four were on planned treatment interruption and four were on continuous treatment. A median age of around 10 years was recorded in the interruption group, and a median age of 8 years was recorded in the continuous treatment group. Exposure to EBV and CMV had been recorded for most participating children. Samples from the interruption arm were taken at week 0, at week 12, at the end of interruption (week 24 or 48), and about 3 years after the study ended. Continuous-treatment samples were analyzed from corresponding weeks 0, 48 and 150. Alongside thymic output measurements, TCR repertoires of children on planned treatment interruption were compared with TCR repertoires of children on continuous antiretroviral treatment.

On the study overall, not on this receptor specifically: The low number of patients is a limitation and the data should be interpreted with caution. In naive CD4+ repertoires of PTI patients, reduced CDR3 sharing between time points was observed after interruption began, whereas many sequences were found to be shared between end of interruption and 3 years later. Sorted CD45RA+ naive cells might include minor non-naive CD45RA+ populations such as EMRA or stem memory cells. The naive CD4+ Gini coefficient rose by the end of treatment interruption, suggesting clonal expansion, and returned to baseline by 3 years.

This clonotype occurred many times. Its antigen is unknown. No base quality information exists; no much larger clone differs at one position. Sample treatment or condition, as interpreted from the label and publication: PENTA 11 planned treatment interruption arm or continuous ART arm. Participants were children from the United Kingdom aged 2 to 15 years who had received at least three-drug ART for at least 24 weeks. Cryopreserved PBMCs containing at least 5 million viable cells were needed, and several candidate patients were excluded because their viable PBMC yield was low. Using a FACSAria III cell sorter, naive CD4+ CD45RA+ CD45RO- T cells were FACS-sorted out of thawed PBMCs. After sorting, the cells were fixed and RNA was extracted first with the RNeasy FFPE kit and then with the RNeasy Micro kit. The protocol used for the library was 3' RACE. TCR libraries were built from RNA using a 3' RACE protocol with unique molecular identifiers to correct PCR amplification bias. Amplicon libraries were pooled in groups of up to about 12 and sequenced on an Illumina MiSeq using v2 2x250 paired-end chemistry. The authors processed their data as follows. Decombinator was used to process the reads, assigning V and J genes and CDR3 and applying barcode-based correction of errors and PCR bias. Before the Gini coefficient was calculated with the R ineq package, repertoires were subsampled to the same depth. GLIPH, Hamming distance and a shared triplet metric were used to assess CDR3 similarity. Using fastp at Q25 and MiXCR, TCRdb reprocessed the public reads and kept productive beta chains. Every CDR3 protein is listed once, alongside the most common genes and DNA of its rows. TCRdb's processing, not the authors', yielded these V and J calls. The sample contains 40,000 to 55,000 distinct CDR3 sequences, more than 3.5% of them found a single time. The ten largest account for almost 0.7% of the sample.

The CDR3 runs 14 amino acids, cysteine and phenylalanine included. CDR3 DNA is the only sequence kept; it has 42 bases, read in frame from the first base. CDR1 and CDR2 are read off the germline V gene as MDHEN and SYDVKM. V is cut back by 4 bases and J by 4 bases, with 5 bases in the junction unmatched. The chain is made from TRBV28 and TRBJ1-2, with TRBD1 identical over 8 junction bases. This specimen was CD45RA+ CD4+ T cells from PBMCs, pooled from several time points, taken from a donor given antiretroviral therapy, either interrupted or continuous. Interpreted using the paper, the cell subset or site label stands for: naive CD4+ CD45RA+ CD45RO- T cells. This sequence originates from a pool of human donors with HIV. The DNA sequence is TGTGCCAGCAGTTCGACAGGGGCGAGCTATGGCTACACCTTC. The resulting protein is CASSSTGASYGYTF.